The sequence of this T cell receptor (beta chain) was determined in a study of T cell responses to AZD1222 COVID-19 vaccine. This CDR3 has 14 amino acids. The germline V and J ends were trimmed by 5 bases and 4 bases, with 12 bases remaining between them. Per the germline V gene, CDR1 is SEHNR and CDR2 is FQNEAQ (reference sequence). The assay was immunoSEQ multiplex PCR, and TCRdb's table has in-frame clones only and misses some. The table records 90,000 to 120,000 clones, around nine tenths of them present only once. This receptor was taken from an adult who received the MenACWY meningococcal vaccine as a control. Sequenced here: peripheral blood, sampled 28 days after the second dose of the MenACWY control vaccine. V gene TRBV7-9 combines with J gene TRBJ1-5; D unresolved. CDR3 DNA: TGTGCCAGCAGCCCCCTCAGAGAAAATCAGCCCCAGCATTTT. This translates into CASSPLRENQPQHF. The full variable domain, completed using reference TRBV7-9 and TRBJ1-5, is DTGVSQNPRHKITKRGQNVTFRCDPISEHNRLYWYRQTLGQGPEFLTYFQNEAQLEKSRLLSDRFSAERPKGSFSTLEIQRTEQGDSAMYLCASSPLRENQPQHFGDGTRLSIL.